Below, 14 T cell receptor beta chains from the same sample are listed, as sequenced in a study of STAT3 mutations in large granular lymphocyte leukemia. Generated by immunoSEQ multiplex PCR, the TCRdb table keeps only in-frame clones and is missing some. The table includes fewer than 4,500 clones, 55% detected once. Their target antigens are unknown. The study's findings and limits: At least one immunodominant TCR beta clonotype appeared in every T-cell large granular lymphocyte leukemia patient.

The sample consisted of peripheral blood mononuclear cells. The receptor set was obtained from a male patient aged 50 or older with T-cell large granular lymphocyte leukemia. Some clones in this sample may be carry-over from other donors' samples.

This clone was picked up a small number of times. This chain joins TRBV6-6 and TRBJ1-5; 7 bases are shared with TRBD1. CDR1 and CDR2 (germline): MNHNY, SVGAGI (reference sequence). Trimming took 6 bases from V and 3 from J; bases not matched to a gene: 2. The CDR3 is made up of 13 amino acids. This CDR3 reads CASSGTVNQPQHF. The CDR3, as DNA: TGTGCCAGCAGCGGGACAGTCAATCAGCCCCAGCATTTT.

This chain connects TRBV6-1 to TRBJ2-5; the D is unclear. The DNA end is more similar to TRBJ2-7, so the J call may be wrong. CDR1 and CDR2 (germline): MNHNS, SASEGT. The CDR3 length is 12 residues. Here the CDR3 reads CASVGFSYEQYF. The CDR3 coding sequence is TGTGCCAGCGTGGGGTTCTCCTACGAGCAGTACTTC.

This clone was counted only a few times. The chain links TRBV7-9 to TRBJ2-4; possible D gene TRBD2, 6 bases. Germline-derived CDR1 and CDR2 are SEHNR and FQNEAQ (reference sequence). The CDR3 contains 13 residues. V was trimmed by 3 bases and J by 7 bases, leaving 10 bases between them. CDR3 residues: CASSLGGGNIQYF. CDR3 nucleotides: TGTGCCAGCAGCTTGGGGGGTGGGAACATTCAGTACTTC. Combining the CDR3 with reference TRBV7-9 and TRBJ2-4 gives the whole variable domain DTGVSQNPRHKITKRGQNVTFRCDPISEHNRLYWYRQTLGQGPEFLTYFQNEAQLEKSRLLSDRFSAERPKGSFSTLEIQRTEQGDSAMYLCASSLGGGNIQYFGAGTRLSVL.

J is TRBJ1-2 and V is TRBV29-1; D is possibly TRBD1 (6 bases). V lost 8 bases and J 7 bases, leaving 14 bases between the germline ends. The CDR3 totals 11 residues. CDR1 SQVTM and CDR2 ANQGSEA come from the germline V gene. The CDR3: CSSWGGGGYTF. Written as DNA, the CDR3 is TGCAGCTCCTGGGGAGGGGGTGGCTACACCTTC.

The chain uses TRBV4-1 and TRBJ2-6; D remains unclear. This CDR3 spans 17 amino acids. Trimming cost V 1 base and J 2 bases, with 12 bases left between them. Germline values: CDR1 MGHRA, CDR2 YSYEKL. In nucleotides, the CDR3 is TGCGCCAGCAGCCAAGCTAAGGAACGTACTGGGGCCAACGTCCTGACTTTC. Residues: CASSQAKERTGANVLTF.

This clone has only a few counts. The chain couples TRBV27 to TRBJ2-7; D unresolved. Trimming took 2 bases from V and 0 from J, leaving 11 bases between them. Germline loops: CDR1 MNHEY, CDR2 SMNVEV (reference sequence). This CDR3 has 15 amino acids. The CDR3 spells CASSLDWRISYEQYF. The CDR3 region has the DNA TGTGCCAGCAGTTTAGATTGGCGAATCTCCTACGAGCAGTACTTC.

This chain uses TRBV29-1 with TRBJ2-1, with D perhaps TRBD1 (5 bases). Per the germline V gene, CDR1 is SQVTM and CDR2 is ANQGSEA. The CDR3 is made up of 15 amino acids. With 7 bases removed from V and 8 bases from J, the gap between germline ends came to 24 bases. CDR3 in amino acids: CSADGQGELNDEQFF. In DNA form, the CDR3 reads TGCAGCGCCGACGGGCAGGGTGAGTTGAACGATGAGCAGTTCTTC.

The table lists this clone with a few counts. V usage is TRBV10-3 and J usage is TRBJ2-7; D not certain. CDR1 is ENHRY and CDR2 is SYGVKD in the germline V gene. Deletions cut 0 bases from V and 3 bases from J, with 3 bases between. There are 12 residues in the CDR3. In nucleotides, the CDR3 is TGTGCCATCAGTGAGTCGGGCTACGAGCAGTACTTC. Protein: CAISESGYEQYF.

V gene TRBV29-1 combines with J gene TRBJ1-1; D is undetermined. The germline CDR1 and CDR2 sequences are SQVTM and ANQGSEA. This CDR3 is 11 amino acids long. V was trimmed by 3 bases and J by 1 base, leaving 3 bases between them. The CDR3 reads CSVDQNTEAFF. CDR3 bases: TGCAGCGTTGATCAGAACACTGAAGCTTTCTTT.

The rearrangement uses TRBV7-9 and TRBJ2-7; D perhaps matches TRBD1 (6 bases). V gave up 4 bases and J gave up 3 bases, with 10 bases separating them. The CDR3 extends over 13 amino acids. Germline CDR1 and CDR2: SEHNR and FQNEAQ (reference sequence). CDR3 protein: CASSSGQNYEQYF. CDR3 DNA: TGTGCCAGCAGCTCAGGACAGAACTACGAGCAGTACTTC.

This sequence joins TRBV6-6 and TRBJ1-5; a weak D match, TRBD1 (6 bases). Germline CDR1 MNHNY, CDR2 SVGAGI (reference sequence). The ends were cut back, 6 bases at V and 1 base at J, with 16 bases in the middle. The CDR3 length is 16 residues. Written as DNA, the CDR3 is TGTGCCAGCAGGGATCCTGGACAGTCCAGCAATCAGCCCCAGCATTTT. Encoded protein: CASRDPGQSSNQPQHF.

The V gene is TRBV30, the J gene TRBJ2-3; the D gene could be TRBD1 or TRBD2 (5 bases each). The V gene lost 0 bases and the J gene lost 1 base, with 8 bases spanning the gap. Germline V gene data show CDR1 as GTSNPN and CDR2 as SVGIG (reference sequence). The CDR3 runs 14 residues. CDR3 coding DNA: TGTGCCTGGAGTGTGGTGGGGGGCACAGATACGCAGTATTTT. It yields the protein CAWSVVGGTDTQYF.

This chain uses TRBV30 with TRBJ1-2, with 9 bases matching TRBD1. J was trimmed by 5 bases and V by 3 bases; bases with no gene match: 7. CDR1 and CDR2 from the germline V gene are GTSNPN and SVGIG (reference sequence). This CDR3 region has 14 residues. This CDR3 is CAWRDLGTGYGYTF. In DNA form, the CDR3 reads TGTGCCTGGAGAGATTTAGGGACAGGGTATGGCTACACCTTC.

This chain links TRBV28 with TRBJ2-7; weak D call: TRBD2 (6 bases). V lost 3 bases, J lost 4 bases, and 10 bases lay in between. The CDR3 length is 13 residues. Germline V CDR1 and CDR2: MDHEN, SYDVKM. DNA for the CDR3: TGTGCCAGCAGTTTGCGGGGCGGATACGAGCAGTACTTC. It translates to CASSLRGGYEQYF.